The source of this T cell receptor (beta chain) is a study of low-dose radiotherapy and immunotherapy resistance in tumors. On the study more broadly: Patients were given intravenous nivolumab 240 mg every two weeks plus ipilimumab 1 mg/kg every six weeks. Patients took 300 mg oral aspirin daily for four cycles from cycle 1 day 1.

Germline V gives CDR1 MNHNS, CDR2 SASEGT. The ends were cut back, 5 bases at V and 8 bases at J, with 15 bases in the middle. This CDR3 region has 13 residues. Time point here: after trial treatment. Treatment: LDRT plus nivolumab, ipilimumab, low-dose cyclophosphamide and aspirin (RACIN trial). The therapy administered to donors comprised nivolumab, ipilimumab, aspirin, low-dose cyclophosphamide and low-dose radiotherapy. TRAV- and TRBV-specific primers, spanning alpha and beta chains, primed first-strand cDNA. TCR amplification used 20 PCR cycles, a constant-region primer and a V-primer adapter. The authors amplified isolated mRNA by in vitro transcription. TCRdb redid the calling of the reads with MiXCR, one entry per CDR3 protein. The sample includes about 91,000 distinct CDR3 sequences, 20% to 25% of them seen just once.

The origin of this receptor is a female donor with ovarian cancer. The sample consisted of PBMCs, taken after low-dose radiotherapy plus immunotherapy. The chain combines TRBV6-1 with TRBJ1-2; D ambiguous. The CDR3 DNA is TGTGCCAGCAGTACCCCGGGCTTGGGGGGCTACACCTTC. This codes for CASSTPGLGGYTF.